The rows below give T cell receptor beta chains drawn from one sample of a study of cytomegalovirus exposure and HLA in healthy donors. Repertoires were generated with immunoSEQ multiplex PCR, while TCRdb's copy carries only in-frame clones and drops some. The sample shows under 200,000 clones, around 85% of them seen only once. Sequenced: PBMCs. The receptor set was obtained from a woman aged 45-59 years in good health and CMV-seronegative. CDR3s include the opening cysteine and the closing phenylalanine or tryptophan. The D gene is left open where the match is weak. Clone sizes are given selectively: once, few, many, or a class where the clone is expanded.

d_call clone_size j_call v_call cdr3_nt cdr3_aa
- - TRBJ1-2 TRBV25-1 TGTGCCAGCAGTGAATTTAGAAACAGGCATGGCTACACCTTC CASSEFRNRHGYTF
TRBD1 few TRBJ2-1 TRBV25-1 TGTGCCAGCAGCGCCGGGACAGGGTGGGGTGAGCAGTTCTTC CASSAGTGWGEQFF
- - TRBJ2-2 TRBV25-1 TGTGCCAGCAGTGCAGGGGCGAACACCGGGGAGCTGTTTTTT CASSAGANTGELFF
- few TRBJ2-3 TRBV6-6 TGTGCCAGCAGTTACATGAGCCAACCGGGGGATACGCAGTATTTT CASSYMSQPGDTQYF
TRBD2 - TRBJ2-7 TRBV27 TGTGCCAGCAGTTTTGGCCTAGCGGGAGTAGAACGCTACGAGCAGTACTTC CASSFGLAGVERYEQYF
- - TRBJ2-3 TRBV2 TGTGCCATCCTTAACCAGGGAGGTACGCAGTATTTT CAILNQGGTQYF
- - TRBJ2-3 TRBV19 TGTGCCAGTAGTACCGGGACTAGCACAGATACGCAGTATTTT CASSTGTSTDTQYF
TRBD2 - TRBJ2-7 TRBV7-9 TGTGCCAGCAGCTTAAGTCGGGGCAGGTGGCGGGGGTCGAACTACGAGCAGTACTTC CASSLSRGRWRGSNYEQYF
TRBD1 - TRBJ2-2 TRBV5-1 TGCGCCAGCAGCTCCTACGGGACAGTCAACACCGGGGAGCTGTTTTTT CASSSYGTVNTGELFF
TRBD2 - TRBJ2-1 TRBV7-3 TGTGCCAGCAGCCCCACCGGGACTAGCTCCTACAATGAGCAGTTCTTC CASSPTGTSSYNEQFF
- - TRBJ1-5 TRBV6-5 TGTGCCAGCAGCGCTACAGGGCTTCAGCCCCAGCATTTT CASSATGLQPQHF
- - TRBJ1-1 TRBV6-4 TGTGCCAGCAGTGACAAGGGGGAAGGCACTGAAGCTTTCTTT CASSDKGEGTEAFF
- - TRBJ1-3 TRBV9 TGTGCCAGCAGCGGACTCCAGGGAACAGCTGGAAACACCATATATTTT CASSGLQGTAGNTIYF
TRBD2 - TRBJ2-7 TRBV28 TGTGCCAGCAGTTCGTACACCGGCCAACTCGGGAGGGAGCAGTACTTC CASSSYTGQLGREQYF
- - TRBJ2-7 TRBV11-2 TGTGCCAGCAGCCGCTCGGCCTACGAGCAGTACTTC CASSRSAYEQYF
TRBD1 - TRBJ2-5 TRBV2 TGTGCCAGCAGGGTGACAGGGGGCGAAAAGACCCAGTACTTC CASRVTGGEKTQYF
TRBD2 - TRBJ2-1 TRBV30 TGTGCCTGGAGTGGAGGGCCCCTGGCGGGAGATGAGCAGTTCTTC CAWSGGPLAGDEQFF
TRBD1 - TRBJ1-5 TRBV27 TGTGCCAGCAGTTACGACAGGGATCAGCCCCAGCATTTT CASSYDRDQPQHF
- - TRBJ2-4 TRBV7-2 TGTGCCAGCAGTCCGCACGGGCAGGGTGTGGGGAACATTCAGTACTTC CASSPHGQGVGNIQYF
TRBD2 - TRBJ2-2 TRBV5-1 TGCGCCAGCAGCCCCCTGGCGGGAGGGTCTTACACCGGGGAGCTGTTTTTT CASSPLAGGSYTGELFF
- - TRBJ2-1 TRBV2 TGTGCCAGCAGTGAAAGGGCAGGGCCCGACAATGAGCAGTTCTTC CASSERAGPDNEQFF
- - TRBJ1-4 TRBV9 TGTGCCACCATCCCGAAGCGGAAAGAAAAACTGTTTTTT CATIPKRKEKLFF
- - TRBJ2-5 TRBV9 TGTGCCAGCAGCTCCAGGGGTTCAGAGACCCAGTACTTC CASSSRGSETQYF
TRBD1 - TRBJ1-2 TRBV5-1 TGCGCCAGCAGCTGGGTGGGGGACAGGGCTGAGAACTATGGCTACACCTTC CASSWVGDRAENYGYTF
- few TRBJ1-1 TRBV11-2 TGTGCCAGCAGCCTCGTGGGTCGGGGAAACTCCATGAACACTGAAGCTTTCTTT CASSLVGRGNSMNTEAFF
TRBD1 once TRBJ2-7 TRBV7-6 TGTGCCAGCAGCTTGGCCGGGACAGTCTCCTACGAGCAGTACTTC CASSLAGTVSYEQYF
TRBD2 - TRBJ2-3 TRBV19 TGTGCCAGTAGTATAAGCACCCCCGGGGCGGGAGCGACAGATACGCAGTATTTT CASSISTPGAGATDTQYF
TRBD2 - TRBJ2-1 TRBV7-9 TGTGCCAGCAGCTTCTTTTTAGGACTAGCGGGACAAACCTACAATGAGCAGTTCTTC CASSFFLGLAGQTYNEQFF
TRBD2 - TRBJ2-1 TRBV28 TGTGCCAGCAGTCCCTGGGTAGCGGGAGGGTACAATGAGCAGTTCTTC CASSPWVAGGYNEQFF
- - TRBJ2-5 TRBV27 TGTGCCAGCAGTGACAGAATACAAGAGACCCAGTACTTC CASSDRIQETQYF
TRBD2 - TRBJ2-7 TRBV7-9 TGTGCCAGCAGCTTAGCCCCGGGGGGGGTGCAGTACTTC CASSLAPGGVQYF
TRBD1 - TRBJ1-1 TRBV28 TGTGCCAGCAGTTTTACGGACAGGGTCGGCACTGAAGCTTTCTTT CASSFTDRVGTEAFF
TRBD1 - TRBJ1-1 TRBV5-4 TGTGCCAGCAGCGGGAGGGACAGGGGGGCTCTAGCTTTCTTT CASSGRDRGALAFF
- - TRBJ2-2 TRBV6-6 TGTGCCAGCAGTTACCGAGGCGACACCGGGGAGCTGTTTTTT CASSYRGDTGELFF
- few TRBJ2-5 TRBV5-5 TGTGCCAGCAGCTTCTACGAGACCCAGTACTTC CASSFYETQYF
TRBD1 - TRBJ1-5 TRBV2 TGTGCCAGCAGTGTACAGGGGGCCAACAATCAGCCCCAGCATTTT CASSVQGANNQPQHF
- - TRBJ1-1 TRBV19 TGTGCCAGTAGTCCCCGGGAGGGAGCACATGGGAACACTGAAGCTTTCTTT CASSPREGAHGNTEAFF
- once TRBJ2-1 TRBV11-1 TGTGCCAGCAGTCCTTATGACGGGGAGGCCAATGAGCAGTTCTTC CASSPYDGEANEQFF
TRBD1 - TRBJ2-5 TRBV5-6 TGTGCCAGCAGCTACATGCCCGGGACAGGTGGAGCGCGAGAGACCCAGTACTTC CASSYMPGTGGARETQYF
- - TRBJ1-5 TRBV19 TGTGCCAGTAGTATCCTAACAGGGTGGGATCAGCCCCAGCATTTT CASSILTGWDQPQHF
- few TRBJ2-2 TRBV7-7 TGTGCCAGCAGTTCATCCCCGGATCCTAGCACCGGGGAGCTGTTTTTT CASSSSPDPSTGELFF